This T cell receptor beta chain is from a study of beta chain features in type 1 diabetes. Study overall: All of the samples together had 107,917,701 sorted cells examined.

Germline values: CDR1 SQVTM, CDR2 ANQGSEA. V dropped 3 bases and J dropped 4 bases, with 7 bases sitting between them. The CDR3 extends over 12 amino acids. Isolated RNA was reverse transcribed in full, so expressed TCRB transcripts were sequenced. Generated by immunoSEQ multiplex PCR, the TCRdb table keeps only in-frame clones and is missing some. The sample lists about 370,000 clones; over 12% were seen once. Findings and caveats of the study: Moderate but significant shortening of TCRB CDR3s was recorded in all four CD4+ subsets from Type 1 diabetes patients. Compared with healthy donors, patients appeared to share more similar naive, central memory and regulatory TCRB repertoires.

As concerns this clone: Its antigen is unknown.

The chain has TRBV29-1 and TRBJ2-1, with D maybe TRBD2 (5 bases). The sequence was obtained from a woman aged 18-29 years in good health. Sequenced sample: naive CD4+ T cells from blood. The CDR3 DNA is TGCAGCGTTGACAGGACTTACAATGAGCAGTTCTTC. Translation: CSVDRTYNEQFF.